This T cell receptor (beta chain) was obtained from a study of OX40 agonist ivuxolimab in advanced cancers. This CDR3 comprises 16 residues. With 0 bases removed from V and 8 bases from J, the gap between germline ends came to 17 bases. Germline CDR1 reads LGHNA; CDR2 reads YSLEER. Libraries were prepared by immunoSEQ multiplex PCR; TCRdb keeps only in-frame clonotypes and omits some of them. The repertoire holds around 100,000 clones, with 90% to 96% as singletons. The V and J genes are TRBV4-3 and TRBJ2-1; the D gene is possibly TRBD2 (6 bases). The clonotype comes from an adult with an advanced solid tumor such as melanoma, head and neck, liver or kidney cancer. The sample in question was CD4+ or CD8+ T cells sorted from blood, obtained in a trial of the OX40 agonist ivuxolimab. The CDR3 loop is CASSQERISPGDEQFF. Written as DNA, the CDR3 is TGCGCCAGCAGCCAAGAAAGAATTTCTCCGGGGGATGAGCAGTTCTTC.